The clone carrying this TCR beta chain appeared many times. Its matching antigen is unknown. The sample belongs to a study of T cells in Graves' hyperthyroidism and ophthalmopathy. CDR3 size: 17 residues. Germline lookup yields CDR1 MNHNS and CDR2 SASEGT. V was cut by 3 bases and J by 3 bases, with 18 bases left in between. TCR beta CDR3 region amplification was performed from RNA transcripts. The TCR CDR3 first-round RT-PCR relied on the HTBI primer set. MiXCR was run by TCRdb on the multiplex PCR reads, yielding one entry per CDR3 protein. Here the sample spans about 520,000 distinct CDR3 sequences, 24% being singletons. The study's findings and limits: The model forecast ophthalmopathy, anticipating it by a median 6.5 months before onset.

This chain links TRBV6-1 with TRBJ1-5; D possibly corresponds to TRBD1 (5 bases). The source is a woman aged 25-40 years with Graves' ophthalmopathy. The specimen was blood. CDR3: CASSEGLKGPNNQPQHF. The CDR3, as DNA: TGTGCCAGCAGTGAGGGTTTAAAGGGACCGAACAATCAGCCCCAGCATTTT.